A selection of T cell receptor beta chains follows, all from one sample in a study of T cells in Graves' hyperthyroidism and ophthalmopathy. TCRdb reprocessed the multiplex PCR reads via MiXCR and lists one record per CDR3 protein. The table has approximately 400,000 distinct CDR3 sequences, roughly 15% seen once. The material sequenced was blood. Receptor source: a woman aged 30 to 39 with Graves' ophthalmopathy. Each CDR3 is given with its conserved first and last residue. A D gene is named only where the DNA matches it firmly. Not every row has a clone size; where given, it reads once, few, many or a size class.

TRBD1	TRBV2	TRBJ1-1	-	CASSEGQVMNTEAFF	TGTGCCAGCAGTGAGGGACAGGTCATGAACACTGAAGCTTTCTTT
TRBD1	TRBV6-1	TRBJ2-3	many	CASSYKDRTSTDTQYF	TGTGCCAGCAGTTACAAGGACAGGACTAGCACAGATACGCAGTATTTT
TRBD2	TRBV20-1	TRBJ2-3	few	CSATQLAGATDTQYF	TGCAGTGCTACCCAACTAGCGGGGGCCACAGATACGCAGTATTTT
-	TRBV7-3	TRBJ2-1	many	CASSATGGWDEQFF	TGTGCCAGCAGCGCCACTGGGGGGTGGGATGAGCAGTTCTTC
-	TRBV9	TRBJ1-1	many	CASSVVGPNTEAFF	TGTGCCAGCAGCGTAGTGGGGCCGAACACTGAAGCTTTCTTT
TRBD1	TRBV12-3/TRBV12-4	TRBJ1-1	few	CASSDDRELNTEAFF	TGTGCCAGCAGTGACGACAGGGAATTGAACACTGAAGCTTTCTTT
TRBD2	TRBV13	TRBJ2-5	-	CASSPRLAPKLTQETQYF	TGTGCCAGCAGCCCACGACTAGCGCCTAAATTAACCCAAGAGACCCAGTACTTC
-	TRBV9	TRBJ2-1	few	CASSGVGGGFYEQFF	TGTGCCAGCAGCGGAGTTGGAGGGGGCTTTTATGAGCAGTTCTTC
-	TRBV27	TRBJ1-4	many	CASTLLPGNEKLFF	TGTGCCAGCACTCTCCTTCCCGGGAATGAAAAACTGTTTTTT
TRBD2	TRBV28	TRBJ2-2	many	CASSLRLAGAMNTGELFF	TGTGCCAGCAGTTTAAGGCTAGCGGGGGCCATGAACACCGGGGAGCTGTTTTTT
TRBD2	TRBV27	TRBJ2-7	many	CASSRVAGLPKDEQYF	TGTGCCAGCAGTAGGGTAGCGGGTCTCCCCAAGGACGAGCAGTACTTC
TRBD1	TRBV28	TRBJ1-4	many	CASSTGQTNEKLFF	TGTGCCAGCAGTACGGGACAGACTAATGAAAAACTGTTTTTT
-	TRBV5-4	TRBJ2-7	few	CASSFEDSSYEQYF	TGTGCCAGCAGCTTTGAAGACAGTTCCTACGAGCAGTACTTC
TRBD1	TRBV30	TRBJ2-7	many	CAWRRQGDYEQYF	TGTGCCTGGCGAAGACAGGGGGACTACGAGCAGTACTTC
-	TRBV6-4	TRBJ2-1	many	CASSEGDSYNEQFF	TGTGCCAGCAGTGAGGGGGACTCCTACAATGAGCAGTTCTTC
-	TRBV20-1	TRBJ2-1	-	CSARASASSYNEQFF	TGCAGTGCTAGAGCATCAGCGAGCTCCTACAATGAGCAGTTCTTC
-	TRBV3-1	TRBJ2-3	many	CASSRKGGPGLSTDTQYF	TGTGCCAGCAGCCGGAAGGGGGGGCCGGGTCTTAGCACAGATACGCAGTATTTT
-	TRBV18	TRBJ2-2	many	CASSPGTPNTGELFF	TGTGCCAGCTCACCCGGGACACCAAACACCGGGGAGCTGTTTTTT
-	TRBV12-3/TRBV12-4	TRBJ1-6	many	CASSLAGGTNSPLHF	TGTGCCAGCAGTTTAGCAGGGGGTACTAATTCACCCCTCCACTTT
-	TRBV7-9	TRBJ2-2	-	CASSSRFMDGELFF	TGTGCCAGCAGCTCACGCTTTATGGACGGGGAGCTGTTTTTT
TRBD2	TRBV11-2	TRBJ2-7	-	CASSSRLAGNSDYEQYF	TGTGCCAGCAGCTCCAGACTAGCGGGGAATTCGGACTACGAGCAGTACTTC
TRBD2	TRBV7-2	TRBJ2-5	many	CASSPVPRGGRGETQYF	TGTGCCAGCAGCCCGGTTCCCCGGGGGGGCAGGGGAGAGACCCAGTACTTC
-	TRBV7-6	TRBJ1-1	many	CASSYGENTEAFF	TGTGCCAGCAGTTATGGCGAGAACACTGAAGCTTTCTTT
TRBD1	TRBV19	TRBJ2-5	-	CASSTDRGKGTQYF	TGTGCCAGTAGTACAGACAGGGGAAAGGGGACCCAGTACTTC
-	TRBV30	TRBJ1-2	many	CAWSASGLKPIYGYTF	TGTGCCTGGAGCGCTTCGGGACTCAAACCTATCTATGGCTACACCTTC
-	TRBV12-3/TRBV12-4	TRBJ2-1	many	CASSSSDRIHYNEQFF	-
-	TRBV27	TRBJ1-4	few	CASSFWGAGEKLFF	TGTGCCAGCAGTTTTTGGGGGGCTGGGGAAAAACTGTTTTTT
TRBD2	TRBV6-1	TRBJ2-1	many	CASIIRGDFSYNEQFF	TGTGCCAGCATCATACGGGGGGATTTCTCCTACAATGAGCAGTTCTTC
TRBD2	TRBV13	TRBJ2-1	many	CASSLGGLAGTRNEQFF	TGTGCCAGCAGCTTAGGGGGCCTAGCGGGGACACGCAATGAGCAGTTCTTC
-	TRBV27	TRBJ1-1	many	CASSLGYTAASNTEAFF	TGTGCCAGCAGTCTAGGGTATACAGCCGCTTCGAACACTGAAGCTTTCTTT
-	TRBV6-1	TRBJ1-1	few	CASSEERASVPEAFF	TGTGCCAGCAGTGAAGAGAGGGCCTCCGTCCCTGAAGCTTTCTTT
-	TRBV3-1	TRBJ2-2	many	CASSHLSGELFF	TGTGCCAGCAGCCACTTGTCCGGGGAGCTGTTTTTT
-	TRBV9	TRBJ1-1	many	CASSVEITTEAFF	TGTGCCAGCAGCGTAGAGATAACCACTGAAGCTTTCTTT
-	TRBV30	TRBJ1-4	many	CAWSHLEKLFF	TGTGCCTGGAGTCATCTTGAAAAACTGTTTTTT
-	TRBV28	TRBJ2-1	many	CASSLMGTEQFF	TGTGCCAGCAGTTTAATGGGGACTGAGCAGTTCTTC
TRBD1	TRBV12-3/TRBV12-4	TRBJ1-1	-	CASSLRTGTEAFF	TGTGCCAGCAGTCTGCGGACAGGCACTGAAGCTTTCTTT
-	TRBV7-2	TRBJ2-3	many	CASSSSSPDTQYF	TGTGCCAGCAGCTCATCCTCCCCAGATACGCAGTATTTT
TRBD2	TRBV7-3	TRBJ2-2	-	CASKRGGPSTGELFF	TGTGCCAGCAAACGGGGGGGCCCCAGCACCGGGGAGCTGTTTTTT
-	TRBV6-1	TRBJ1-1	many	CASRSAGMSTEAFF	TGTGCCAGCAGATCGGCAGGGATGAGCACTGAAGCTTTCTTT
-	TRBV20-1	TRBJ2-3	many	CSASRVLTGDTQYF	TGCAGTGCTAGCCGGGTCCTAACGGGAGATACGCAGTATTTT
TRBD2	TRBV29-1	TRBJ2-1	-	CSVAGGPNEQFF	TGCAGCGTTGCGGGGGGGCCCAATGAGCAGTTCTTC
TRBD2	TRBV20-1	TRBJ2-3	many	CSARRTSGGGTDTQYF	TGCAGTGCTAGGAGGACTAGCGGGGGTGGCACAGATACGCAGTATTTT
TRBD1	TRBV5-1	TRBJ1-2	-	CASSTLGHPGDRGRDYGYTF	TGCGCCAGCAGCACCCTGGGGCATCCCGGGGACAGGGGGCGCGACTATGGCTACACCTTC
TRBD1	TRBV25-1	TRBJ1-3	-	CASSEWDSGVSGNTIYF	TGTGCCAGCAGTGAATGGGACAGCGGGGTCTCTGGAAACACCATATATTTT
-	TRBV7-9	TRBJ1-2	many	CASSVLENYGYTF	TGTGCCAGCAGCGTGTTGGAGAACTATGGCTACACCTTC
-	TRBV19	TRBJ1-1	few	CAIHTGWGTEAFF	TGTGCCATTCATACAGGCTGGGGCACTGAAGCTTTCTTT
-	TRBV7-9	TRBJ1-2	few	CASSLAQPDYGYTF	TGTGCCAGCAGCTTAGCGCAACCAGACTATGGCTACACCTTC
TRBD2	TRBV20-1	TRBJ2-7	many	CSAGGLARNEQYF	TGCAGTGCCGGGGGACTAGCTAGAAACGAGCAGTACTTC
-	TRBV18	TRBJ2-2	few	CASSPPGGGPGELVF	TGTGCCAGCTCACCCCCCGGGGGAGGACCCGGGGAGCTGGTTTTT
TRBD2	TRBV7-3	TRBJ2-1	many	CASSASSSGGANEQFF	TGTGCCAGCAGCGCCTCCAGTAGCGGGGGGGCTAATGAGCAGTTCTTC
TRBD2	TRBV3-1	TRBJ2-1	many	CASRKLAGGPNEQFF	TGTGCCAGCAGGAAACTAGCGGGGGGGCCGAATGAGCAGTTCTTC
TRBD2	TRBV30	TRBJ2-5	many	CAWSVGGLAVETQYF	TGTGCCTGGAGTGTAGGTGGACTAGCAGTAGAGACCCAGTACTTC
TRBD2	TRBV5-5	TRBJ2-7	-	CARAGGHSREQYF	TGTGCCAGAGCGGGGGGGCATTCGAGGGAGCAGTACTTC
-	TRBV20-1	TRBJ2-1	few	CSAKAFGGAIYNEQFF	TGCAGTGCTAAAGCGTTCGGGGGAGCCATCTACAATGAGCAGTTCTTC